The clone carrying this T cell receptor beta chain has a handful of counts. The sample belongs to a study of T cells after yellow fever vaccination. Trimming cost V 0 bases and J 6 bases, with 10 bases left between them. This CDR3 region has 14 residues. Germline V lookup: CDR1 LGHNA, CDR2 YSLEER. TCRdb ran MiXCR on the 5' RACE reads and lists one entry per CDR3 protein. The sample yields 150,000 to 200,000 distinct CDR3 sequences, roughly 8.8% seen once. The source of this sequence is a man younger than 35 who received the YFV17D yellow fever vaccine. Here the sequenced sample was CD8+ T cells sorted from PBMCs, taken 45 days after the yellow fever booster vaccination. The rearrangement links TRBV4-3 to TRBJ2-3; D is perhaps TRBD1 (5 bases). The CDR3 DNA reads TGCGCCAGCAGCCAAGATAGAAGGGGCGATACGCAGTATTTT. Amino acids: CASSQDRRGDTQYF.